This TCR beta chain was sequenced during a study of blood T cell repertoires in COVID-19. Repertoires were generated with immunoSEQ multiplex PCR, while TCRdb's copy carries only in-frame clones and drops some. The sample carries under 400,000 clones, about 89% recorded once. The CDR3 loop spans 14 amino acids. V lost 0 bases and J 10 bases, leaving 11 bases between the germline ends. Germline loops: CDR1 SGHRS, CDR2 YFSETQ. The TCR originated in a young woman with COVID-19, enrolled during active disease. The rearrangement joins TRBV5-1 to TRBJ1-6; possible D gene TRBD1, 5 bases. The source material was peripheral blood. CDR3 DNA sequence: TGCGCCAGCAGCTTGGCAGGGCAAGGCTCACCCCTCCACTTT. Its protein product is CASSLAGQGSPLHF.